The source of this TCR beta chain is a study of regulatory T cells in long-lasting Graves disease (dated by TCRdb to 2020 to 2023). Study-wide context: Antithyroid drugs had been taken for less than 3 months by newly diagnosed Graves' disease patients. Persistent Graves' disease patients were compared with newly diagnosed Graves' disease patients by peripheral blood TCR sequencing and RNA sequencing. The study was conducted in China and was registered as a clinical trial. A total of about 33 samples were covered by TCR sequencing, comprising some 13 persistent and roughly 20 newly diagnosed Graves' disease patients. General conclusions and limits of the study: Only peripheral blood was studied, because thyroid tissue, the primary lesion, was inaccessible. Persistent disease showed preferential use of TRBV28, TRBJ1-2 and TRBJ2-5, whereas newly diagnosed disease favored TRBV20-1 and TRBJ2-1. Sequencing and analysis were limited to the TCR beta chain. Persistent Graves' disease patients showed lower TCR Shannon entropy and fewer highly expanded clones than newly diagnosed patients, suggesting clonal expansion. The small sample size was acknowledged by the authors as a limitation that may reduce accuracy. Patients with persistent disease shared more public clonotypes (approximately 2,500) than newly diagnosed patients did (around 930).

About this clonotype: Its cognate antigen has yet to be identified. No quality values exist for individual bases; no much larger clone is one base distant.

This specimen's time point label, interpreted: newly diagnosed GD, antithyroid drugs for less than 3 months. For both TCR sequencing and RNA sequencing, RNA was extracted from PBMCs using TRIzol. Graves' disease was diagnosed according to American Thyroid Association guidelines. Recruitment of patients was carried out at an endocrinology department in Xi'an, China. Each patient gave roughly 10 milliliters of peripheral blood, collected in an EDTA anticoagulant tube. Ficoll Paque Plus density gradient separation was used to isolate PBMCs, and no further T cell sorting was done. RNA quality was checked with an Agilent 2100 Bioanalyzer and agarose gel, and concentration with a NanoDrop 2000. CDR1 and CDR2, per the germline V gene, are SQVTM and ANQGSEA. Trimming removed 7 bases from V and 0 bases from J, leaving 6 bases between the germline ends. Counted from cysteine to phenylalanine, this CDR3 has 11 amino acids. CDR3 DNA is the only sequence kept; it has 33 bases, read in frame from the first base.

Receptor amplification or capture employed multiplex PCR. Sequencing took place on an Illumina HiSeq 4000. CDR3 regions were amplified by Arm-PCR with iRepertoire HTBI primers to construct TCR beta libraries. PCR products were gel purified before sequencing. Concerning the study's data processing: Across samples, about 63 TRBV and approximately 15 TRBJ segments were identified and used for gene usage analysis of CDR3 amino acid clonotypes. COPE and FqMerger were used to merge the filtered high-quality paired reads into contigs. BLAST was used to align contigs to the IMGT TRBV, TRBD and TRBJ reference genes, and CDR3 was defined following IMGT. Any clonotype with a frequency above 0.1% was classified as a highly expanded clone. Shannon entropy was used to measure repertoire diversity, and the Gini coefficient was used to measure V-J evenness. A clonotype found in more than one individual was treated as public. Clones were called with MiXCR by TCRdb after fastp trimmed the public reads at Q25, and only in-frame beta chains were retained. Rows merge per CDR3 protein into single entries with the most common DNA and genes. What appears here as the V and J calls and clone size reflects TCRdb's work, not the paper's. Counted in this sample were fewer than 500,000 distinct CDR3 sequences; around 16% of them appeared once. The ten largest account for more than 9% of the sample.

The same data also contributed to another study, on T cells in Graves' hyperthyroidism and ophthalmopathy. Drawing on the second study: Stable Graves' hyperthyroidism was defined as the absence of progression to ophthalmopathy over 18 months of follow-up. Hyperthyroidism patients were aged 18 to 65 years and newly diagnosed, with disease duration of less than 2 months. Exclusion was applied to patients with uncontrolled infections, other autoimmune diseases, pregnancy or lactation. Diagnoses were established on the basis of clinical symptoms, serum thyroxine and TRAb, thyroid ultrasound, and orbital computed tomography. The TCR CDR3 was subjected to a first round of RT-PCR using the HTBI primer set and the Qiagen OneStep RT-PCR kit. Blood samples also contained most of the expanded thyroid clonotypes (frequency above 0.001), which suggests that blood repertoires may reflect thyroid immune responses. In cross-validation, a model built on a 13 V-J signature told ophthalmopathy apart from stable hyperthyroidism with about 90% sensitivity and about 81% specificity, and in testing the same model reached 80%/75%. In validation, progression to ophthalmopathy was predicted by the model with nearly 71% sensitivity and 72% to 85% specificity, a median of approximately 6.5 months before onset. A discovery cohort of about 100 patients, about 44 with Graves' ophthalmopathy and 57 with stable Graves' hyperthyroidism, was used to find distinguishing TCR V-J signatures. Prospective prediction of ophthalmopathy was tested in an independent validation cohort of some 19 hyperthyroidism patients and 17 patients who later progressed to ophthalmopathy. The roughly 90 discovery patients were divided at random into training and test sets in a 7:3 ratio. The study also compared thyroid tissue and blood T-cell repertoires from roughly six Graves' hyperthyroidism patients. Following sampling, methimazole starting at 30 mg daily was given to hyperthyroidism patients, and high-dose intravenous methylprednisolone was given to ophthalmopathy patients. A second multiplex PCR round built the libraries, followed by size selection and purification. Libraries were sequenced paired-end with 100 bp reads on an Illumina HiSeq2000. SOAPnuke was used to process the raw data, removing reads that contained adapters or uncalled bases, had a mean Phred below 15, or lacked an exact match to the constant primer or identifier. High-quality paired reads were merged using COPE v1.2.5, and each unique nucleotide sequence was defined as a clonotype. Clonotypes were aligned to IMGT TRBV, TRBD and TRBJ reference segments using MiTCR v1.1. Only V-J combinations with frequency above 0.0001, covering 99% to 99.2% of repertoires, were analysed. The TCS score was defined as the ratio of F50 (clonal expansion) to E x V (chaos), calculated using BLOSUM62-based TCRdist between CDR3 peptides within each V-J. Welch's t-statistics and random forest reduced roughly 540 V-J features to 10 to 15, which were used in a naive Bayes classifier (R e1071). No statistical method was used to set the sample size in advance, and investigators knew the group allocation. TCR Vbeta CDR3 sequencing of 120 to 150 peripheral blood samples (approximately 44 ophthalmopathy, around 80 hyperthyroidism and roughly 17 progressor patients) is reported in the paper.

Recombination connected TRBV29-1 to TRBJ1-1; no D gene can be assigned with confidence. Sequenced material: peripheral blood mononuclear cells (PBMCs), taken at new diagnosis, from a patient treated with antithyroid drugs. This clonotype was sampled from a man between 40 and 49 years old with Graves disease. Donor details come from another sample of the same person, matched by shared clones. The CDR3 loop reads CSGQMNTEAFF. The DNA is as follows: TGCAGCGGTCAAATGAACACTGAAGCTTTCTTT.